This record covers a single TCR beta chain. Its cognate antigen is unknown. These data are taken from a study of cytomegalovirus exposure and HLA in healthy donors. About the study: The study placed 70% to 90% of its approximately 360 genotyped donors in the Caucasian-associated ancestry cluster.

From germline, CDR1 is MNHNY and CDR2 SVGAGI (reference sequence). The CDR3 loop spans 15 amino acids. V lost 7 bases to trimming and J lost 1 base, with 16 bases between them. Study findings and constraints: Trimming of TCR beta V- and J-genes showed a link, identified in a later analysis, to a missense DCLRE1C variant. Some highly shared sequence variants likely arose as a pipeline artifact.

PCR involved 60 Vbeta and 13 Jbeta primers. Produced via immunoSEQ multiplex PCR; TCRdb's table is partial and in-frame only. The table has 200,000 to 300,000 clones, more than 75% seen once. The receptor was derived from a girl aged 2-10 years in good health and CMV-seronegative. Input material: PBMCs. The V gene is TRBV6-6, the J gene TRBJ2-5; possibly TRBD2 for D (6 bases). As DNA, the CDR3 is TGTGCCAGCACCCAACGGGTCGGGGGCCAAGAGACCCAGTACTTC. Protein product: CASTQRVGGQETQYF.